This T cell receptor beta chain originates from a study of control samples from healthy donors and cancer patients. The repertoire was sequenced with immunoSEQ multiplex PCR; TCRdb's copy has only in-frame clones and lacks some. This sample carries over 15,000 clones, 80% to 85% of them seen once, and the ten largest clones take around 28%. This sequence was found in a man older than 75 with head and neck cancer. The sequencing input was PBMCs.

CDR3 nucleotides: TGTGCCAGCAGTTTTTCGGCAGGGTCGGACAATGAGCAGTTCTTC. Translation: CASSFSAGSDNEQFF. The genes are TRBV27 and TRBJ2-1; weak D call: TRBD1 (5 bases). From germline, CDR1 is MNHEY and CDR2 SMNVEV (reference sequence). Between the trimmed V and J ends, which lost 3 bases and 5 bases, there was a span of 14 bases. There are 15 residues in the CDR3.